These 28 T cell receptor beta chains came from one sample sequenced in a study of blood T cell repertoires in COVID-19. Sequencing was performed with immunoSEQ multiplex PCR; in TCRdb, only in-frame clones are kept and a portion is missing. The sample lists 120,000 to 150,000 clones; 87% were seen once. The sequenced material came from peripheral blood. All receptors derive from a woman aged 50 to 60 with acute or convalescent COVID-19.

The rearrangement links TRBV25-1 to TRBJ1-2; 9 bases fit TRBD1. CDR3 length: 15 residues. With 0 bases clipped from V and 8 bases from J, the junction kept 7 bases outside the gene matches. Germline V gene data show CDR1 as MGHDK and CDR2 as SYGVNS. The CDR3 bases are TGTGCCAGCAGTGAATATACAGGGGGCGCGGGGGGCTACACCTTC. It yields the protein CASSEYTGGAGGYTF.

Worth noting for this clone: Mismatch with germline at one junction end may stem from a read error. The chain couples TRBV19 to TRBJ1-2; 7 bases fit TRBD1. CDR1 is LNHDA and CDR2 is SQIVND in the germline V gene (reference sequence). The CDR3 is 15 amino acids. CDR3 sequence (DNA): TGTGCCAGCAGTATAGCTACAGGGGCCCCGTATGGCTACACCTTC. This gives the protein CASSIATGAPYGYTF.

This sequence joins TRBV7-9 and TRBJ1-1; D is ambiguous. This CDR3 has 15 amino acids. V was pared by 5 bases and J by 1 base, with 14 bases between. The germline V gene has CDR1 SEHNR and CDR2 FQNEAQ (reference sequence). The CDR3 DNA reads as TGTGCCAGCAGCCCCATCCTTTCACAGAACACTGAAGCTTTCTTT. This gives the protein CASSPILSQNTEAFF.

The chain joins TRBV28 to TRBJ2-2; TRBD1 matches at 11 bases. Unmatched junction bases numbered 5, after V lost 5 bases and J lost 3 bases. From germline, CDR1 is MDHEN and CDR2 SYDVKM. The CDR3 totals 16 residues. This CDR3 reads CASSADRGRYTGELFF. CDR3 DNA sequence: TGTGCCAGCAGTGCGGACAGGGGGCGTTACACCGGGGAGCTGTTTTTT.

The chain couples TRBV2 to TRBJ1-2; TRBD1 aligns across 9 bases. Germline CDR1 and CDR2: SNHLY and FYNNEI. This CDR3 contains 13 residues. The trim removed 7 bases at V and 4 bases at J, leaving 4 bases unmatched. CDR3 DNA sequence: TGTGCCAGCAATACAGGGGGCCCCTATGGCTACACCTTC. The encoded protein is CASNTGGPYGYTF.

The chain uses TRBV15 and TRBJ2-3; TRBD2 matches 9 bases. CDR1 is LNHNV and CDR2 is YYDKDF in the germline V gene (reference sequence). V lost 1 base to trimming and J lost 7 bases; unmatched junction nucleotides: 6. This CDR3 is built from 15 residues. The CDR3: CATSRGSGSQNTQYF. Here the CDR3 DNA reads TGTGCCACCAGCAGAGGTAGCGGGAGTCAGAATACGCAGTATTTT.

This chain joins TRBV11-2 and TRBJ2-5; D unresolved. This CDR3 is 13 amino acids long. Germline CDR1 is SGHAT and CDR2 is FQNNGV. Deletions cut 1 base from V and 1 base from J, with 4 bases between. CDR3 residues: CASSLGSQETQYF. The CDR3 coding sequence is TGTGCCAGCAGCTTAGGCAGCCAAGAGACCCAGTACTTC. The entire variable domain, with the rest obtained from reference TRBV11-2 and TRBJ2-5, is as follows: EAGVAQSPRYKIIEKRQSVAFWCNPISGHATLYWYQQILGQGPKLLIQFQNNGVVDDSQLPKDRFSAERLKGVDSTLKIQPAKLEDSAVYLCASSLGSQETQYFGPGTRLLVL.

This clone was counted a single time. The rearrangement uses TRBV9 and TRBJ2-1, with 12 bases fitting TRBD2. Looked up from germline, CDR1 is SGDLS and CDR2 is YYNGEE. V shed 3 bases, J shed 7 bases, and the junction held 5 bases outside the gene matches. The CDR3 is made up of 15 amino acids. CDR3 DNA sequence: TGTGCCAGCAGCGACGGACTAGCGGGGAATAATGAGCAGTTCTTC. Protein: CASSDGLAGNNEQFF. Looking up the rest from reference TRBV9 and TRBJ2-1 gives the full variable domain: DSGVTQTPKHLITATGQRVTLRCSPRSGDLSVYWYQQSLDQGLQFLIQYYNGEERAKGNILERFSAQQFPDLHSELNLSSLELGDSALYFCASSDGLAGNNEQFFGPGTRLTVL.

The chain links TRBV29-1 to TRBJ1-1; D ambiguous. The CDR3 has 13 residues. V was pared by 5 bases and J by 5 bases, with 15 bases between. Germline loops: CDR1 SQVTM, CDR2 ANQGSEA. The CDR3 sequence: CSVSRDTRTEAFF. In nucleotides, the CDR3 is TGCAGCGTTAGCCGGGATACCAGGACTGAAGCTTTCTTT.

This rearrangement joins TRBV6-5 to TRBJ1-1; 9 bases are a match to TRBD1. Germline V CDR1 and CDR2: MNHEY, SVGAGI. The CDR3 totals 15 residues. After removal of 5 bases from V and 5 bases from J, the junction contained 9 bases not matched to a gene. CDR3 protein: CASSPIQTGGTEAFF. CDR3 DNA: TGTGCCAGCAGTCCAATCCAGACAGGGGGGACTGAAGCTTTCTTT.

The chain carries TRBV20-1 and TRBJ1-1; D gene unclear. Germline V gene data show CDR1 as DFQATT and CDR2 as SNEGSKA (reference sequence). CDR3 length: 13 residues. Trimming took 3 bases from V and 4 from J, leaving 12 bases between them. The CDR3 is CSASSGRGTEAFF. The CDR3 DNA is TGCAGTGCTAGTTCCGGGCGGGGCACTGAAGCTTTCTTT.

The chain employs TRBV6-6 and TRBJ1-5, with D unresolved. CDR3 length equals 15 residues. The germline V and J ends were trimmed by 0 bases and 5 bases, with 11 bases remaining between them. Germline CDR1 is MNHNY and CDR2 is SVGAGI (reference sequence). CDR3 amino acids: CASSYSRGKDQPQHF. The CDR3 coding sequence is TGTGCCAGCAGTTACTCCCGGGGAAAAGATCAGCCCCAGCATTTT.

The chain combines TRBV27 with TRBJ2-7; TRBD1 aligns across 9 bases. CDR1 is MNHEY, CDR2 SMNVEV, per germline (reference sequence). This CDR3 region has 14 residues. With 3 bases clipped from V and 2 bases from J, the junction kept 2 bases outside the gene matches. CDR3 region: CASSFGQGPYEQYF. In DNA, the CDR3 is TGTGCCAGCAGTTTCGGACAGGGGCCCTACGAGCAGTACTTC.

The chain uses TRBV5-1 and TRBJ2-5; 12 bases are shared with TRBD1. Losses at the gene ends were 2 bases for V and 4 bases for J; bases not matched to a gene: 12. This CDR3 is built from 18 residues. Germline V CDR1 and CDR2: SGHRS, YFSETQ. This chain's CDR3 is CASSFSGTGGFWGETQYF. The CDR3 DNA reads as TGCGCCAGCAGCTTTTCCGGGACAGGGGGCTTCTGGGGAGAGACCCAGTACTTC.

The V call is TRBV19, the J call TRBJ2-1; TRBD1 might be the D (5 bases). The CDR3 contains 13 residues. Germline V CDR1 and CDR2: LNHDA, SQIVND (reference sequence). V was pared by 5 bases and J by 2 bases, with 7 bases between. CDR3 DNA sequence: TGTGCCAGTAGTCCAGGGCCCTACAATGAGCAGTTCTTC. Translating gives CASSPGPYNEQFF.

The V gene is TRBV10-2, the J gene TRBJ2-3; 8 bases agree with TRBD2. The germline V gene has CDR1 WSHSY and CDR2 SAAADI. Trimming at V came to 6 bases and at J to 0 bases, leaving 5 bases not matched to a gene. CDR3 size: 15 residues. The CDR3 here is CASSLLADSTDTQYF. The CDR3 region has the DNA TGCGCCAGCAGCTTACTAGCGGATAGCACAGATACGCAGTATTTT.

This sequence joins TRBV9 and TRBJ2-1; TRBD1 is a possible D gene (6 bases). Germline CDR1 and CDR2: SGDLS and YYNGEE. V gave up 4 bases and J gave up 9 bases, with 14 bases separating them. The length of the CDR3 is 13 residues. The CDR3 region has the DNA TGTGCCAGCAGCCTACAGGGAGTAGGTGAGCAGTTCTTC. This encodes CASSLQGVGEQFF.

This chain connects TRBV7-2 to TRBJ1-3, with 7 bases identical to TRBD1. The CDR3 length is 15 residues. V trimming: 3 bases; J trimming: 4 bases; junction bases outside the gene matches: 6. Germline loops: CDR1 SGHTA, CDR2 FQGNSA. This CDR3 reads CASSFRQGAGNTIYF. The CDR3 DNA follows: TGTGCCAGCAGCTTCAGACAGGGAGCAGGAAACACCATATATTTT.

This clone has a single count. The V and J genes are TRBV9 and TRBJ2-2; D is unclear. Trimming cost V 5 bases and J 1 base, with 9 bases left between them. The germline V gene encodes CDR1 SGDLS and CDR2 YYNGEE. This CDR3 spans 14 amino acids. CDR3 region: CASSSQQNTGELFF. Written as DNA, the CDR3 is TGTGCCAGCAGTTCACAACAGAACACCGGGGAGCTGTTTTTT. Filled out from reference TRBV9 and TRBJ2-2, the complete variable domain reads DSGVTQTPKHLITATGQRVTLRCSPRSGDLSVYWYQQSLDQGLQFLIQYYNGEERAKGNILERFSAQQFPDLHSELNLSSLELGDSALYFCASSSQQNTGELFFGEGSRLTVL.

CDR3 sequence: CASSIARRGHNEQFF. For the CDR3, the DNA is TGTGCCAGTAGTATTGCTAGGAGGGGTCACAATGAGCAGTTCTTC. The rearrangement joins TRBV19 to TRBJ2-1; D possibly corresponds to TRBD2 (6 bases). V lost 3 bases, J lost 5 bases, and 14 bases lay in between. The CDR3 contains 15 residues. Germline assignment: CDR1 LNHDA and CDR2 SQIVND (reference sequence).

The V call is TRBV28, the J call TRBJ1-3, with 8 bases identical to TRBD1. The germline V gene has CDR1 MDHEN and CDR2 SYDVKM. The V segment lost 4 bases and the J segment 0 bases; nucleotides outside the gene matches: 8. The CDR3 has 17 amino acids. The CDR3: CASSSSNRGFSGNTIYF. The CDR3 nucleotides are TGTGCCAGCAGTTCTAGTAACAGGGGGTTCTCTGGAAACACCATATATTTT.

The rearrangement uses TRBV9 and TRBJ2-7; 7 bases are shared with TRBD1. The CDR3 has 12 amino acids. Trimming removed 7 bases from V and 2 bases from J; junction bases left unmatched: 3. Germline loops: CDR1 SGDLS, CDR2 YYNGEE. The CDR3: CASDREPYEQYF. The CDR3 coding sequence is TGTGCCAGCGACAGGGAACCCTACGAGCAGTACTTC.

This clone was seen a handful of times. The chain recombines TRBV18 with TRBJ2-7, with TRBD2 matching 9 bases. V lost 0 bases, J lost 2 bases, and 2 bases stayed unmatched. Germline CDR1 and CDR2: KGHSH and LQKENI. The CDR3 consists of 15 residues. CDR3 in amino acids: CASSPPGTSPYEQYF. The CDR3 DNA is TGTGCCAGCTCACCACCGGGGACTAGCCCCTACGAGCAGTACTTC.

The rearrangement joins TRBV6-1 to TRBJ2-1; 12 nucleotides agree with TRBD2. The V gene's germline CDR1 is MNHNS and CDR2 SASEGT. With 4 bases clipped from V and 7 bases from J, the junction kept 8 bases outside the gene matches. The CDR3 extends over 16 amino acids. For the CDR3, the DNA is TGTGCCAGCAGTGCCCAACTAGCGGGGGGAGGGAATGAGCAGTTCTTC. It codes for CASSAQLAGGGNEQFF.

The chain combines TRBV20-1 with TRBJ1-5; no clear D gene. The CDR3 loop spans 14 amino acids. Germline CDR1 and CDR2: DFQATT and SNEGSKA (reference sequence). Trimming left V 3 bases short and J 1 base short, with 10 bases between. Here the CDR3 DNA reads TGCAGTGCTAGTAAAGGAGTAAGCAATCAGCCCCAGCATTTT. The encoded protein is CSASKGVSNQPQHF.

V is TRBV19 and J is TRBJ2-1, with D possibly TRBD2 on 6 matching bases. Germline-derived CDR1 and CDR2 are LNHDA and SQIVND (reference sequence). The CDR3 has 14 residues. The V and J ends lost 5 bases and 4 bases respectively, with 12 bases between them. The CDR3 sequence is CASSGGGGYNEQFF. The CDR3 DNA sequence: TGTGCCAGTAGTGGGGGAGGAGGGTACAATGAGCAGTTCTTC.

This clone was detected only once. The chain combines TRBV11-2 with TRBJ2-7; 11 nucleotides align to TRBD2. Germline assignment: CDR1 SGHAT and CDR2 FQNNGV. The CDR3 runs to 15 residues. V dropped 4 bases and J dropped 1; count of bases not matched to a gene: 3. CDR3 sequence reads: CASSSVAGGSYEQYF. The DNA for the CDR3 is TGTGCCAGCAGCTCGGTAGCGGGAGGGTCCTACGAGCAGTACTTC.

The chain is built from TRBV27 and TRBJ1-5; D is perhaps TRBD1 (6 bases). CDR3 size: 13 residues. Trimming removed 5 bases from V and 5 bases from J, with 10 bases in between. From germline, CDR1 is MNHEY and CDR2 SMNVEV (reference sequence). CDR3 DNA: TGTGCCAGCAGTAACAGGGAGTATCAGCCCCAGCATTTT. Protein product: CASSNREYQPQHF.